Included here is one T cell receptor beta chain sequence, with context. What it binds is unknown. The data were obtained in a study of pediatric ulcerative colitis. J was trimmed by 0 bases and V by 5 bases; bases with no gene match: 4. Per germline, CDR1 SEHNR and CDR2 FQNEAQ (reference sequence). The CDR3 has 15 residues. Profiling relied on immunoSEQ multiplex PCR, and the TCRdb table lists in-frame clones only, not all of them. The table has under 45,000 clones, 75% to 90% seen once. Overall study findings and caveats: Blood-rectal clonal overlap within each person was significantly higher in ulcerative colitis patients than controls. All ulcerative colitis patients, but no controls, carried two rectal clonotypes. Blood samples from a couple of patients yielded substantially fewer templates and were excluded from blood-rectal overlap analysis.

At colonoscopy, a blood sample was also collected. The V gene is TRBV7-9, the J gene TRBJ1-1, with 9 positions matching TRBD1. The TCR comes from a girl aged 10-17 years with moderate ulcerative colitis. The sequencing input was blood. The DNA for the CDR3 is TGTGCCAGCAGCGACAGGGGGGTCCTGAACACTGAAGCTTTCTTT. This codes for CASSDRGVLNTEAFF. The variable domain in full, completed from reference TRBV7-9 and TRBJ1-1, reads DTGVSQNPRHKITKRGQNVTFRCDPISEHNRLYWYRQTLGQGPEFLTYFQNEAQLEKSRLLSDRFSAERPKGSFSTLEIQRTEQGDSAMYLCASSDRGVLNTEAFFGQGTRLTVV.